This section outlines one T cell receptor (beta chain) sequence together with its context. Its antigen is undetermined. V lost 0 bases and J lost 6, with 11 bases in between. CDR3 size: 15 residues. The V gene's germline CDR1 is LGHNA and CDR2 YNFKEQ. Version v3.0 of the immunoSEQ assay ran at survey level. Libraries were prepared by immunoSEQ multiplex PCR; TCRdb keeps only in-frame clonotypes and omits some of them. The profile shows roughly 25,000 clones, around 85% of them singletons. Going into DNA extraction, samples held roughly 0.9-11 million cryopreserved PBMC. The sample belongs to a study of long-term antiretroviral therapy in people with HIV. Study results and limitations: Blood collection from about 2003 to 2018 possibly occurred under older ART regimens. Dominant in the repertoire at all time points were clones expanded before ART.

This clonotype was obtained from a man in his forties with HIV. This chain uses TRBV4-2 with TRBJ1-4; perhaps TRBD1 as D (5 bases). The sample here was unsorted PBMCs, taken 2.3 years after starting antiretroviral therapy. The CDR3 here is CASSQEGDRDEKLFF. CDR3 coding DNA: TGTGCCAGCAGCCAAGAGGGAGACAGAGATGAAAAACTGTTTTTT.